This passage covers 20 T cell receptor beta chains from one sample sequenced in a study of OX40 agonist ivuxolimab in advanced cancers. Sequencing was performed with immunoSEQ multiplex PCR; in TCRdb, only in-frame clones are kept and a portion is missing. The sample yields 45,000 to 50,000 clones, 80% to 95% seen once. This sample comprised CD4+ or CD8+ T cells sorted from blood, obtained in a trial of the OX40 agonist ivuxolimab. The receptors stem from an adult with an advanced solid tumor such as melanoma, head and neck, liver or kidney cancer.

The chain is built from TRBV7-9 and TRBJ2-3; 10 bases agree with TRBD2. With 6 bases clipped from V and 5 bases from J, the junction kept 17 bases outside the gene matches. The CDR3 loop spans 18 amino acids. Germline lookup yields CDR1 SEHNR and CDR2 FQNEAQ (reference sequence). CDR3 DNA sequence: TGTGCCAGCAGGCCTGGGCTAGCGGGGGCTGAGCGGATAGATACGCAGTATTTT. This codes for CASRPGLAGAERIDTQYF.

V gene TRBV11-2 combines with J gene TRBJ1-1; TRBD1 is a possible D gene (6 bases). The CDR3 runs to 13 residues. The germline CDR1 and CDR2 sequences are SGHAT and FQNNGV. V was shortened by 6 bases and J by 1 base, with 9 bases between the two germline ends. As DNA, the CDR3 is TGTGCCAGCAGTCACAGGGAGAACACTGAAGCTTTCTTT. It yields the protein CASSHRENTEAFF. Together with reference TRBV11-2 and TRBJ1-1, the CDR3 gives the full variable domain: EAGVAQSPRYKIIEKRQSVAFWCNPISGHATLYWYQQILGQGPKLLIQFQNNGVVDDSQLPKDRFSAERLKGVDSTLKIQPAKLEDSAVYLCASSHRENTEAFFGQGTRLTVV.

This chain joins TRBV19 and TRBJ2-1, with 7 bases identical to TRBD1. V dropped 6 bases and J dropped 7; count of bases not matched to a gene: 9. This CDR3 spans 14 amino acids. CDR1 LNHDA and CDR2 SQIVND come from the germline V gene (reference sequence). In DNA, the CDR3 is TGTGCCAGTAGCTTAGACAGGGATGAGAATGAGCAGTTCTTC. Protein product: CASSLDRDENEQFF.

The chain couples TRBV6-5 to TRBJ2-7; 10 bases fit TRBD1. Germline loops: CDR1 MNHEY, CDR2 SVGAGI. Losses at the gene ends were 2 bases for V and 4 bases for J; bases not matched to a gene: 2. The CDR3 loop spans 14 amino acids. The CDR3 protein is CASSYGQGVYEQYV. Written as DNA, the CDR3 is TGTGCCAGCAGTTACGGACAGGGGGTGTACGAGCAGTACGTC.

The chain uses TRBV5-6 and TRBJ1-2; TRBD1 is a possible D gene (6 bases). This CDR3 comprises 16 residues. V shed 3 bases and J shed 4 bases, with 19 bases lying between them. Germline V gene sequence: CDR1 SGHDT, CDR2 YYEEEE. CDR3 DNA: TGTGCCAGCAGCTCGCTAGTGACCGGGACAACCTATGGCTACACCTTC. Translated, it gives CASSSLVTGTTYGYTF.

The gene calls are TRBV13 and TRBJ2-2, with D possibly matching TRBD1 (6 bases). Germline V CDR1 and CDR2: PRHDT, FYEKMQ (reference sequence). Trimming took 1 base from V and 1 from J, leaving 7 bases between them. The CDR3 extends over 15 amino acids. CDR3 sequence (DNA): TGTGCCAGCAGCTTAGCACAGGGGAACACCGGGGAGCTGTTTTTT. Translating it yields CASSLAQGNTGELFF.

The chain uses TRBV10-3 and TRBJ1-2; 7 nucleotides match TRBD1. Per the germline V gene, CDR1 is ENHRY and CDR2 is SYGVKD. J lost 3 bases, V lost 3 bases, and 10 bases had no gene match. The CDR3 has 16 amino acids. The CDR3 region is CAISDRDRVAYYGYTF. The CDR3 bases are TGTGCCATCAGTGACCGCGACAGGGTTGCCTACTATGGCTACACCTTC.

The chain uses TRBV5-6 and TRBJ2-7; weak D call: TRBD2 (5 bases). CDR1 and CDR2 from the germline V gene are SGHDT and YYEEEE. V was pared by 0 bases and J by 6 bases, with 7 bases between. The CDR3 consists of 12 residues. Written as DNA, the CDR3 is TGTGCCAGCAGCTTGGGTGAGGGCGAGCAGTACGTC. It yields the protein CASSLGEGEQYV.

This chain uses TRBV25-1 with TRBJ1-4; D might be TRBD1 (5 bases). Germline lookup yields CDR1 MGHDK and CDR2 SYGVNS. This CDR3 region has 18 residues. V lost 0 bases to trimming and J lost 6 bases, with 20 bases between them. This CDR3 reads CASSEYGHGAPEDEKLFF. The CDR3 DNA is TGTGCCAGCAGTGAATACGGACATGGCGCACCCGAGGATGAAAAACTGTTTTTT.

The rearrangement uses TRBV19 and TRBJ1-2, with unresolved D. CDR3 length: 16 residues. Per the germline V gene, CDR1 is LNHDA and CDR2 is SQIVND (reference sequence). V gave up 4 bases and J gave up 0 bases, with 15 bases separating them. CDR3 coding DNA: TGTGCCAGTAGTAACTCTTGGGCAGACGCTAACTATGGCTACACCTTC. Translation: CASSNSWADANYGYTF.

This rearrangement joins TRBV6-5 to TRBJ1-1; no reliable D call. V was shortened by 2 bases and J by 3 bases, with 4 bases between the two germline ends. This CDR3 comprises 12 residues. Germline V gives CDR1 MNHEY, CDR2 SVGAGI. The CDR3 protein is CASSYPDTEAFF. The CDR3 region has the DNA TGTGCCAGCAGTTACCCAGACACTGAAGCTTTCTTT.

The chain links TRBV2 to TRBJ2-2; 7 bases are a match to TRBD1. This CDR3 region has 16 residues. The germline V gene encodes CDR1 SNHLY and CDR2 FYNNEI. Losses at the gene ends were 6 bases for V and 4 bases for J; bases not matched to a gene: 11. The DNA for the CDR3 is TGTGCCAGCAGGGTTCTGGGACAGCGGAGCACCGGGGAGCTGTTTTTT. It encodes CASRVLGQRSTGELFF.

The J gene is TRBJ2-1, the V gene TRBV11-2; no firm D call. The CDR3 spans 13 residues. V was shortened by 1 base and J by 12 bases, with 13 bases between the two germline ends. Germline V gene data show CDR1 as SGHAT and CDR2 as FQNNGV. CDR3 loop: CASSLGDQPGQFF. In nucleotides, the CDR3 is TGTGCCAGCAGCTTAGGAGACCAGCCGGGGCAGTTCTTC.

The V and J genes are TRBV13 and TRBJ2-7; D not resolved. V lost 3 bases, J lost 7 bases, and 13 bases lay in between. Germline loops: CDR1 PRHDT, CDR2 FYEKMQ (reference sequence). This CDR3 has 13 amino acids. The CDR3 is CASSFNGPWEQYF. The CDR3 DNA follows: TGTGCCAGCAGCTTCAACGGACCTTGGGAGCAGTACTTC.

A single count supports this clone. The chain joins TRBV7-9 to TRBJ2-7; D is undetermined. Trimming pared 5 bases from V and 5 bases from J, leaving 13 bases between. CDR3 length: 13 amino acids. In germline, CDR1 is SEHNR, CDR2 FQNEAQ (reference sequence). DNA for the CDR3: TGTGCCAGCAGCCCACCCCGGGCTGACGAGCAGTACGTC. Translation gives CASSPPRADEQYV.

The V call is TRBV5-5, the J call TRBJ1-1; TRBD1 agrees at 7 bases. Losses at the gene ends were 0 bases for V and 11 bases for J; bases not matched to a gene: 10. This CDR3 comprises 14 residues. Per germline, CDR1 SGHKS and CDR2 YYEKEE (reference sequence). Here the CDR3 DNA reads TGTGCCAGCAGCTTGGGGCGTTCAGGGGGATCGGCTTTCTTT. Residues: CASSLGRSGGSAFF.

The V and J genes are TRBV5-5 and TRBJ2-7; no reliable D call. CDR3 size: 14 residues. V dropped 3 bases and J dropped 6 bases, with 16 bases sitting between them. Germline CDR1 is SGHKS and CDR2 is YYEKEE (reference sequence). The CDR3 region has the DNA TGTGCCAGCAGCTCCCTGACTGAGCCTCTCGAGCAGTACGTC. It encodes CASSSLTEPLEQYV.

V gene TRBV11-2 combines with J gene TRBJ2-1; D gene uncertain. The V end lost 4 bases, the J end lost 2 bases, and 9 bases lay between the germline ends. In germline, CDR1 is SGHAT, CDR2 FQNNGV. CDR3 size: 14 residues. CDR3 bases: TGTGCCAGCAGCTCCGACACTACCTACAATGAGCAGTTCTTC. This gives the protein CASSSDTTYNEQFF.

The chain couples TRBV19 to TRBJ1-2; no firm D call. The CDR3 is 14 residues long. V lost 1 base, J lost 10 bases, and 16 bases lay in between. CDR1 LNHDA and CDR2 SQIVND come from the germline V gene (reference sequence). CDR3 sequence: CASSIGLALNDYTF. The CDR3, as DNA: TGTGCCAGTAGTATAGGACTCGCGCTCAATGACTACACCTTC.

J is TRBJ2-1 and V is TRBV4-1; 12 positions match TRBD2. Germline CDR1 is MGHRA and CDR2 is YSYEKL. The CDR3 extends over 16 amino acids. J lost 8 bases, V lost 2 bases, and 7 bases had no gene match. The CDR3 sequence is CASSQLSSGGAYEQFF. The CDR3 region has the DNA TGCGCCAGCAGCCAATTATCTAGCGGGGGGGCGTATGAGCAGTTCTTC.